Listed below are T cell receptor beta chains from one sample, sequenced in a study of cytomegalovirus exposure and HLA in healthy donors. Produced via immunoSEQ multiplex PCR; TCRdb's table is partial and in-frame only. This table holds roughly 200,000 clones, around 87% found once. Sequencing was performed on PBMCs. These TCRs come from a boy between 2 and 10 years old in good health and CMV-seronegative. Both conserved end residues are part of each CDR3. D genes are given only for firm matches.

v_call	j_call	d_call	cdr3_aa
TRBV6-6	TRBJ1-2	NA	CASSTQGSYGYTF
TRBV30	TRBJ2-7	TRBD2	CAWSPSGSLSYEQYF
TRBV28	TRBJ2-2	TRBD1	CASSPGSGGVFPGELFF
TRBV11-3	TRBJ2-7	NA	CASSLAGTIHEQYF
TRBV2	TRBJ1-4	TRBD1	CASGQGGEKLFF
TRBV14	TRBJ2-2	NA	CASSQRTATGELFF
TRBV6-5	TRBJ1-5	NA	CASRQGRYQPQHF
TRBV28	TRBJ1-4	NA	CASSLSGATNEKLFF
TRBV6-4	TRBJ2-7	TRBD1	CASRETGDSYEQYF
TRBV15	TRBJ1-4	TRBD1	CATSRVTGVPAEKLFF
TRBV7-9	TRBJ1-1	NA	CASSPEVEAFF